What follows are 21 T cell receptor beta chains derived from one specimen sequenced in a study of T cells in Graves' hyperthyroidism and ophthalmopathy. Amplified TCR beta CDR3 regions derived from RNA transcripts. HTBI primers drove first-round RT-PCR of the TCR CDR3. Via MiXCR, TCRdb re-called the multiplex PCR reads, giving one row per CDR3 protein. The sample carries over 300,000 distinct CDR3 sequences, more than 11% recorded once. Specimen: blood. The receptor source for this set is a woman aged 60-75 years with Graves' hyperthyroidism.

This clonotype was picked up many times. The V and J genes are TRBV24-1 and TRBJ1-5; possible D gene TRBD1, 6 bases. Germline V lookup: CDR1 KGHDR, CDR2 SFDVKD. The CDR3 consists of 12 residues. Deletions cut 3 bases from V and 10 bases from J, with 9 bases between. CDR3 bases: TGTGCCACCAGTGATCAGGACAGACCCCAGCATTTT. As protein: CATSDQDRPQHF.

The rearrangement joins TRBV7-3 to TRBJ2-1; 15 bases are shared with TRBD2. V was pared by 5 bases and J by 8 bases, with 13 bases of the junction left unmatched. This CDR3 has 18 amino acids. Germline V gene data show CDR1 as SGHTA and CDR2 as FQGTGA. The CDR3: CASSPGGRGLAGGHEQFF. CDR3 nucleotide sequence: TGTGCCAGCAGCCCTGGCGGGCGCGGACTAGCGGGAGGGCATGAGCAGTTCTTC.

This clonotype has ten or more counts. The CDR3 reads CAWSVWDREFAEAFF. CDR3 coding DNA: TGTGCCTGGAGTGTGTGGGACAGGGAATTCGCTGAAGCTTTCTTT. The V call is TRBV30, the J call TRBJ1-1; TRBD1 matches 9 bases. In germline, CDR1 is GTSNPN, CDR2 SVGIG (reference sequence). The CDR3 sequence is 15 residues long. V dropped 0 bases and J dropped 6; count of bases not matched to a gene: 8.

The rearrangement links TRBV6-1 to TRBJ2-7, with no clear D. V was shortened by 9 bases and J by 7 bases, with 16 bases between the two germline ends. The V gene's germline CDR1 is MNHNS and CDR2 SASEGT. The CDR3 sequence is 12 residues long. The CDR3 protein is CARGDFYGEQYF. In DNA, the CDR3 is TGTGCCAGGGGTGACTTCTACGGTGAGCAGTACTTC.

This clonotype was picked up many times. This chain uses TRBV7-3 with TRBJ2-3; perhaps TRBD2 as D (5 bases). The V and J ends lost 5 bases and 0 bases respectively, with 9 bases between them. Germline CDR1 SGHTA, CDR2 FQGTGA. The CDR3 consists of 14 residues. The CDR3 nucleotides read TGTGCCAGCAGCCCTGGACTGAGCACAGATACGCAGTATTTT. As protein: CASSPGLSTDTQYF. Variable domain in full (rest from reference TRBV7-3 and TRBJ2-3): GAGVSQTPSNKVTEKGKYVELRCDPISGHTALYWYRQSLGQGPEFLIYFQGTGAADDSGLPNDRFFAVRPEGSVSTLKIQRTERGDSAVYLCASSPGLSTDTQYFGPGTRLTVL.

This clonotype was counted at least ten times. The chain carries TRBV20-1 and TRBJ2-7; 7 bases are shared with TRBD1. After removal of 2 bases from V and 4 bases from J, the junction contained 5 bases not matched to a gene. The CDR3 extends over 13 amino acids. CDR1 DFQATT and CDR2 SNEGSKA come from the germline V gene (reference sequence). The CDR3 sequence: CSARNTGDYEQYF. The CDR3 DNA reads TGCAGTGCTAGAAATACAGGGGATTACGAGCAGTACTTC.

This clonotype has ten or more counts. The gene calls are TRBV4-1 and TRBJ1-2, with TRBD1 matching over 8 bases. Trimming cost V 6 bases and J 8 bases; bases outside gene matches: 8. The germline V gene has CDR1 MGHRA and CDR2 YSYEKL. The CDR3 has 13 residues. Here the CDR3 DNA reads TGCGCCAGCAGACCTACCGGACAGGGAGGCTACACCTTC. Translated: CASRPTGQGGYTF.

The genes are TRBV9 and TRBJ2-5, with D possibly called TRBD1 or TRBD2 (6 bases each). The CDR3 totals 15 residues. Trimming pared 0 bases from V and 5 bases from J, leaving 14 bases between. Germline CDR1 is SGDLS and CDR2 is YYNGEE. In DNA form, the CDR3 reads TGTGCCAGCAGCGTAGGGGGGGCACGCCAGGAGACCCAGTACTTC. Encoded protein: CASSVGGARQETQYF. Looking up the rest from reference TRBV9 and TRBJ2-5 gives the full variable domain: DSGVTQTPKHLITATGQRVTLRCSPRSGDLSVYWYQQSLDQGLQFLIQYYNGEERAKGNILERFSAQQFPDLHSELNLSSLELGDSALYFCASSVGGARQETQYFGPGTRLLVL.

This clonotype appeared once. The rearrangement joins TRBV7-9 to TRBJ2-7; 7 nucleotides line up with TRBD2. Trimming cost V 4 bases and J 3 bases; bases outside gene matches: 9. Germline lookup yields CDR1 SEHNR and CDR2 FQNEAQ (reference sequence). This CDR3 comprises 15 residues. The CDR3 sequence is CASSSAGTMSYEQYF. For the CDR3, the DNA is TGTGCCAGCAGCTCCGCCGGGACTATGAGCTACGAGCAGTACTTC.

This clonotype has more than one count but fewer than ten. The gene calls are TRBV6-1 and TRBJ1-3, with a tentative D call TRBD1 (5 bases). This CDR3 spans 14 amino acids. With 5 bases removed from V and 9 bases from J, the gap between germline ends came to 17 bases. Per the germline V gene, CDR1 is MNHNS and CDR2 is SASEGT. CDR3 protein: CASSSGDSSSTIYF. The CDR3 DNA reads TGTGCCAGCAGTTCGGGGGACTCGTCCTCCACCATATATTTT.

This clonotype has at least ten counts. The V call is TRBV2, the J call TRBJ2-4, with 8 positions matching TRBD1. The CDR3 spans 14 residues. Germline CDR1 SNHLY, CDR2 FYNNEI. After removal of 5 bases from V and 5 bases from J, the junction contained 5 bases not matched to a gene. The DNA for the CDR3 is TGTGCCAGCAGTTCGGACAGGGCTCAAAACATTCAGTACTTC. This translates into CASSSDRAQNIQYF.

The CDR3 region has the DNA TGTGCCACCAGCGCCCTAGGGACTCAGCCCCAGCATTTT. Translating gives CATSALGTQPQHF. The J gene is TRBJ1-5, the V gene TRBV15; possibly TRBD1 for D (5 bases). CDR1 is LNHNV and CDR2 is YYDKDF in the germline V gene (reference sequence). Trimming shortened V by 5 bases and J by 6 bases, and 11 bases separated the two germline ends. The CDR3 loop spans 13 amino acids.

The rearrangement uses TRBV5-5 and TRBJ2-1, with no clear D. The V gene lost 1 base and the J gene lost 1 base, with 9 bases spanning the gap. This CDR3 is built from 15 residues. CDR1 is SGHKS and CDR2 is YYEKEE in the germline V gene (reference sequence). CDR3 loop: CASSLSSYSYNEQFF. The CDR3 DNA sequence: TGTGCCAGCAGCTTGAGTTCCTATTCCTACAATGAGCAGTTCTTC.

This clonotype occurred many times. This sequence joins TRBV29-1 and TRBJ1-2; tentatively, D is TRBD1 (5 bases). Germline values: CDR1 SQVTM, CDR2 ANQGSEA. This CDR3 region has 15 residues. Trimming removed 2 bases at V and 4 bases at J, with 17 bases between. The DNA of the CDR3 is TGCAGCGTTGAACCACCCGGTGCGGGGGGCTATGGCTACACCTTC. It translates to CSVEPPGAGGYGYTF.

This clonotype was counted at least ten times. DNA of the CDR3: TGCAGTGCTATACGTATTTCCTATGGCTACACCTTC. It encodes CSAIRISYGYTF. The V gene is TRBV20-1, the J gene TRBJ1-2, with D unresolved. From germline, CDR1 is DFQATT and CDR2 SNEGSKA (reference sequence). Trimming left V 4 bases short and J 4 bases short, with 10 bases between. The CDR3 is 12 residues long.

In this sample, this clonotype turned up many times. This chain joins TRBV12-3 or TRBV12-4 and TRBJ1-5; D is possibly TRBD1 (6 bases). V was pared by 3 bases and J by 5 bases, with 20 bases between. The CDR3 has 17 residues. CDR3 in DNA: TGTGCCAGCAGTTTTGGGGGCCGGTGGGGACGGGATCAGCCCCAGCATTTT. Protein product: CASSFGGRWGRDQPQHF.

The gene calls are TRBV20-1 and TRBJ2-7, with D possibly being TRBD2 (5 bases). This CDR3 is 13 amino acids long. Germline loops: CDR1 DFQATT, CDR2 SNEGSKA (reference sequence). V lost 5 bases, J lost 6 bases, and 17 bases lay in between. CDR3 protein: CSAWTYVEGEQYF. The CDR3 DNA sequence: TGCAGTGCTTGGACTTACGTTGAGGGCGAGCAGTACTTC.

About this clonotype itself: A much larger clone is a single base away; this may be a read error. The V gene is TRBV3-1, the J gene TRBJ2-5; D is unclear. Germline loops: CDR1 LGHDT, CDR2 YNNKEL (reference sequence). The CDR3 loop spans 10 amino acids. CDR3 DNA sequence: TGTGCCAGCACCCAAGAGACCCAGTACTTC. Its protein is CASTQETQYF.

This clonotype occurred many times. The genes are TRBV7-9 and TRBJ1-4, with no clear D. The V gene lost 5 bases and the J gene lost 2 bases, with 9 bases spanning the gap. The CDR3 has 14 amino acids. Germline lookup yields CDR1 SEHNR and CDR2 FQNEAQ (reference sequence). The CDR3 coding sequence is TGTGCCAGCAGCCCGGGGAGGACTAATGAAAAACTGTTTTTT. It translates to CASSPGRTNEKLFF.

This clonotype showed up many times. The V call is TRBV24-1, the J call TRBJ1-5; possibly TRBD1 for D (6 bases). This CDR3 contains 15 residues. Germline V gene sequence: CDR1 KGHDR, CDR2 SFDVKD. The V end was cut by 9 bases, the J end by 2 bases, with 16 bases between. The CDR3 DNA follows: TGTGCCACCTCGGAGGGGGTGGGAGGCAATCAGCCCCAGCATTTT. Translation gives CATSEGVGGNQPQHF.

CDR3 protein: CASTPFGASGRGYNEQFF. CDR3 bases: TGTGCCAGTACCCCGTTCGGGGCTAGCGGGAGAGGCTACAATGAGCAGTTCTTC. This chain uses TRBV19 with TRBJ2-1, with 10 bases lining up with TRBD2. V was pared by 7 bases and J by 3 bases, with 15 bases of the junction left unmatched. Looked up from germline, CDR1 is LNHDA and CDR2 is SQIVND (reference sequence). The CDR3 is made up of 18 amino acids. Complete variable domain (other parts from reference TRBV19 and TRBJ2-1): DGGITQSPKYLFRKEGQNVTLSCEQNLNHDAMYWYRQDPGQGLRLIYYSQIVNDFQKGDIAEGYSVSREKKESFPLTVTSAQKNPTAFYLCASTPFGASGRGYNEQFFGPGTRLTVL.